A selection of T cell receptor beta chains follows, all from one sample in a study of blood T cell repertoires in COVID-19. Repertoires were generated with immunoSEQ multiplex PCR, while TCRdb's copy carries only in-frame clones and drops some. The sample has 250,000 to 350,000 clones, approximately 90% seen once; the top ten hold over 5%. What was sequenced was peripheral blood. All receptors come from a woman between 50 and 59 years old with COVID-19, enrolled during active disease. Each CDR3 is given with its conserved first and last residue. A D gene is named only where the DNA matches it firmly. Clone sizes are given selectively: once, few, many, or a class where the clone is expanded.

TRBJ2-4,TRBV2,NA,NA,TGTGCCAGCAGGGCAGTTTTATCCAAAAACATTCAGTACTTC,CASRAVLSKNIQYF
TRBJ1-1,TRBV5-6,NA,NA,TGTGCCAGCAGCGAAAATACAGGGTGGATCACTGAAGCTTTCTTT,CASSENTGWITEAFF
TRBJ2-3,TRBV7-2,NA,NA,TGTGCCAGCAGCCTAACTAGTTTTGGCACAGATACGCAGTATTTT,CASSLTSFGTDTQYF
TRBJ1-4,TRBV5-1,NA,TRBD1,TGCGCCAGCAGCTCGGGACAGGGGTCTGAAAAACTGTTTTTT,CASSSGQGSEKLFF
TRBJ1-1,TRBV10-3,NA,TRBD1,TGTGCCATCAGTGAGCCCGGACAGGGGAACACTGAAGCTTTCTTT,CAISEPGQGNTEAFF
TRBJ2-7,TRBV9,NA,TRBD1,TGTGCCAGCAGCGTAGGGGCGAGGACAGGGTCATATCGTGAGCAGTACTTC,CASSVGARTGSYREQYF
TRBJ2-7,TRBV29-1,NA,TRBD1,TGCAGCGCATCGGGACAGGGTAATGGCGAGCAGTACTTC,CSASGQGNGEQYF
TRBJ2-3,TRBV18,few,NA,TGTGCCAGCTCACCCCCCCGGGACTTCCATTCAAATACGCAGTATTTT,CASSPPRDFHSNTQYF
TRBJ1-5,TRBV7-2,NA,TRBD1,TGTGCCAGCAGCTTAGGGACAGGGTTTTATCAGCCCCAGCATTTT,CASSLGTGFYQPQHF
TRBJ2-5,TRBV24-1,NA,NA,TGTGCCACCAGTGAGGGACTCGGGGAGACCCAGTACTTC,CATSEGLGETQYF
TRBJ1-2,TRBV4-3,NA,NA,TGCGCCAGCAGCCAAGCCCATTTCGGGATATATGGCTACACCTTC,CASSQAHFGIYGYTF
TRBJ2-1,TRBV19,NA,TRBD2,TGTGCCAGTAGTAAAGGGACTAGCGGGAGGGCCCCGGACAATGAGCAGTTCTTC,CASSKGTSGRAPDNEQFF
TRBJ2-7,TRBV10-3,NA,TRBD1,TGTGCCATCAGTGAGGGCAGGGGGTACGAGCAGTACTTC,CAISEGRGYEQYF
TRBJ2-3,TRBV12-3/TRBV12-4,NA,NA,TGTGCCAGCAGTTTAAGCTCAGATACGCAGTATTTT,CASSLSSDTQYF
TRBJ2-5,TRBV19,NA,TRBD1,TGTGCCAGTAGTACGACCAGGGGGCAAGAGACCCAGTACTTC,CASSTTRGQETQYF
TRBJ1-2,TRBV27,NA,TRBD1,TGTGCCAGCAGTCTCCTCGGGACAGGGGGCGCCTGGGGCTACACCTTC,CASSLLGTGGAWGYTF
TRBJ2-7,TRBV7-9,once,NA,TGTGCCAGCAGCTCCCCGGACAGAGGCCTTTCCTACGAGCAGTACTTC,CASSSPDRGLSYEQYF
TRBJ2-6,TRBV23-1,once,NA,TGCGCCAGCAGTCGGAGAGCTGGGGCCAACGTCCTGACTTTC,CASSRRAGANVLTF
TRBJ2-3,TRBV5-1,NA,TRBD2,TGCGCCAGCAGCTTGGTTGCGGGAGGAGATACGCAGTATTTT,CASSLVAGGDTQYF
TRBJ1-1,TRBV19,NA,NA,TGTGCCAGTAGTATCCCCACGGGGAGGTTCGCTGAAGCTTTCTTT,CASSIPTGRFAEAFF